This TCR beta chain stems from a study of cytomegalovirus exposure and HLA in healthy donors. Study background: The roughly 130 validation repertoires used the same platform as the 666 first-cohort repertoires, a later analysis reported. Points from the study as a whole: Cytomegalovirus association was assigned to about 180 TCR beta chains.

Regarding this clone: What it recognizes is unknown. A junction boundary mismatches the germline segment, possibly from a read error.

The method was immunoSEQ multiplex PCR; TCRdb's version includes in-frame clones alone and lacks a portion of them. The top ten clones hold about 1.4% of a sample with 67,000 or so clones, around 96% of them seen once. The TCR was taken from a man aged 18 to 30 in good health and CMV-seropositive. Material: PBMCs.

CDR3 DNA: TGTGCCACCAGTACCCGAAACTCCTCCTACAATGAGCAGTTCTTC. Translated: CATSTRNSSYNEQFF. The genes are TRBV27 and TRBJ2-1; D unclear. The germline V gene has CDR1 MNHEY and CDR2 SMNVEV (reference sequence). The CDR3 loop spans 15 amino acids.